The subject of this entry is one TCR beta chain. Its cognate antigen is unknown. Samples: about 28 days before transplant, then days 30, 100 and 180 after. The data stem from a study of T cell clonotyping in hematopoietic cell transplantation. Study conclusions and caveats: No sorting was done, leaving CD4 and CD8 contributions mixed. After transplant, recipient diversity fell while pathologically expanded clonotypes grew through day 180. Broader posttransplant TCR repertoire diversity was predicted by graft donor and pretransplant recipient Inverse Simpson Index values.

Some clones are missing from TCRdb's copy, which holds only in-frame ones; the method was immunoSEQ multiplex PCR. The sample consists of roughly 8,400 clones, 66% of them appearing once. The germline gives CDR1 DFQATT, CDR2 SNEGSKA (reference sequence). CDR3 length equals 11 residues. V dropped 6 bases and J dropped 6 bases, with 12 bases sitting between them. The gene calls are TRBV20-1 and TRBJ2-7; D unclear. The sequence was collected from a male patient between 55 and 70 years old who had an allogeneic stem cell transplant from an unrelated donor, so the T cells may come from the graft donor. Some clones in this sample may be carry-over from other donors' samples. Source: peripheral blood mononuclear cells, taken 100 days after allogeneic stem cell transplant. The CDR3 region has the DNA TGCAGTGCCCCTACTCTACGCGAGCAGTACTTC. Residues: CSAPTLREQYF.